Listed here are 28 T cell receptor beta chains from one sample, sequenced in a study of cytomegalovirus exposure and HLA in healthy donors. PCR amplification relied on 60 Vbeta primers (plus 13 Jbeta primers). Assay: immunoSEQ multiplex PCR; the TCRdb copy retains only in-frame clones and omits some. The table lists around 70,000 clones, with roughly 2.6% in the top ten. The sample was PBMCs. These receptors were obtained from a female donor in good health and CMV-seropositive.

The chain uses TRBV4-1 and TRBJ1-1, with D uncertain. V was clipped by 4 bases and J by 7 bases, with 16 bases between them. The CDR3 runs 14 residues. Germline V gene data show CDR1 as MGHRA and CDR2 as YSYEKL. The CDR3 coding sequence is TGCGCCAGCAGCCCCGGACCGGCACGGGGTGAAGCTTTCTTT. Protein: CASSPGPARGEAFF.

The V and J genes are TRBV4-3 and TRBJ1-5; D uncertain. CDR1 LGHNA and CDR2 YSLEER come from the germline V gene. The CDR3 has 15 residues. The V end was cut by 0 bases, the J end by 6 bases, with 12 bases between. Written as DNA, the CDR3 is TGCGCCAGCAGCCAAGATCTCTCGGTTCTTCAGCCCCAGCATTTT. The encoded protein is CASSQDLSVLQPQHF.

The chain links TRBV18 to TRBJ1-5; no reliable D call. V was pared by 3 bases and J by 0 bases, with 6 bases between. Per the germline V gene, CDR1 is KGHSH and CDR2 is LQKENI. The CDR3 is 14 amino acids. CDR3 DNA sequence: TGTGCCAGCTCACCGCAGGATAGCAATCAGCCCCAGCATTTT. It codes for CASSPQDSNQPQHF.

The genes are TRBV10-3 and TRBJ1-5, with D perhaps TRBD1 (5 bases). The CDR3 is 13 residues long. V lost 9 bases and J lost 3, with 12 bases in between. Germline values: CDR1 ENHRY, CDR2 SYGVKD. CDR3 sequence (DNA): TGTGCCATTCGACAGAATCTCAATCAGCCCCAGCATTTT. It yields the protein CAIRQNLNQPQHF.

The chain has TRBV5-1 and TRBJ1-1; D is unclear. The CDR3 loop spans 13 amino acids. Germline lookup yields CDR1 SGHRS and CDR2 YFSETQ. V lost 1 base, J lost 3 bases, and 7 bases lay in between. The CDR3 here is CASSLMSDTEAFF. The CDR3 DNA follows: TGCGCCAGCAGCTTGATGTCCGACACTGAAGCTTTCTTT.

Its frequency marks this clone as medium-sized. The chain couples TRBV6-4 to TRBJ2-3; 11 bases fit TRBD1. This CDR3 spans 15 amino acids. Germline trimming cut 7 bases from V and 3 bases from J; bases unmatched to any gene: 6. Germline V lookup: CDR1 MRHNA, CDR2 SNTAGT. As DNA, the CDR3 is TGTGCCAGCAAAAGGACAGGGGGCGAGACAGATACGCAGTATTTT. Translation: CASKRTGGETDTQYF.

The gene calls are TRBV7-2 and TRBJ2-7; 8 nucleotides line up with TRBD2. Germline lookup yields CDR1 SGHTA and CDR2 FQGNSA. CDR3 length: 14 amino acids. V lost 4 bases, J lost 6 bases, and 8 bases stayed unmatched. CDR3 nucleotides: TGTGCCAGCAGCTACGGGGGGGCAAGTCGCGAGCAGTACTTC. This gives the protein CASSYGGASREQYF.

This chain uses TRBV7-9 with TRBJ1-6; 7 nucleotides line up with TRBD1. CDR1 is SEHNR, CDR2 FQNEAQ, per germline (reference sequence). The CDR3 is 16 residues long. Trimming at V came to 4 bases and at J to 6 bases, leaving 9 bases not matched to a gene. CDR3 nucleotide sequence: TGTGCCAGCAGCTCCCAGGGGGGACCTATTAATTCACCCCTCCACTTT. Encoded protein: CASSSQGGPINSPLHF.

The J gene is TRBJ2-5, the V gene TRBV16; the D gene is possibly TRBD1 (5 bases). The J call is in doubt because the DNA end fits TRBJ2-7 better. The CDR3 has 14 amino acids. The V gene's germline CDR1 is KGHSY and CDR2 FQNENV. As DNA, the CDR3 is TGTGCCAGCAGCCAATTTACAGGTCTCTACGAGCAGTACTTC. Translating it yields CASSQFTGLYEQYF.

The V call is TRBV5-1, the J call TRBJ1-6, with D possibly TRBD1 on 5 matching bases. The V gene's germline CDR1 is SGHRS and CDR2 YFSETQ. The CDR3 consists of 15 residues. V lost 0 bases to trimming and J lost 9 bases, with 13 bases between them. CDR3 coding DNA: TGCGCCAGCAGCTTGGACGGCGGAGGGGCTTCACCCCTCCACTTT. Translating it yields CASSLDGGGASPLHF.

V usage is TRBV5-4 and J usage is TRBJ2-7, with 7 bases that match TRBD2. The V gene end was trimmed by 3 bases and the J gene end by 5 bases; junction bases not matched to a gene: 14. Germline V gene lookup returns CDR1 SGHNT and CDR2 YYREEE (reference sequence). There are 16 residues in the CDR3. CDR3 loop: CASSSARTRTPDEQYF. The DNA for the CDR3 is TGTGCCAGCAGCTCCGCAAGGACTAGGACCCCGGACGAGCAGTACTTC.

Worth noting for this clone: Other DNA variants within this sample encode the same CDR3. The chain's CDR3 is CAFSPGFKNIQYF. CDR3 bases: TGTGCCTTTTCACCAGGTTTCAAGAACATTCAGTACTTC. J is TRBJ2-4 and V is TRBV30; D uncertain. Germline V gives CDR1 GTSNPN, CDR2 SVGIG (reference sequence). This CDR3 region has 13 residues. V lost 7 bases and J lost 7, with 17 bases in between.

J is TRBJ1-2 and V is TRBV27, with 7 bases aligning to TRBD1. Per germline, CDR1 MNHEY and CDR2 SMNVEV (reference sequence). This CDR3 region has 13 residues. V was clipped by 5 bases and J by 8 bases; unmatched bases: 8. CDR3 protein: CASSPTGVWGYTF. Here the CDR3 DNA reads TGTGCCAGCAGTCCAACAGGGGTCTGGGGCTACACCTTC.

The rearrangement uses TRBV11-2 and TRBJ1-4; unclear D gene. The germline CDR1 and CDR2 sequences are SGHAT and FQNNGV. The CDR3 covers 16 residues. With 2 bases removed from V and 4 bases from J, the gap between germline ends came to 14 bases. CDR3 amino acids: CASSLNAVGGNEKLFF. Here the CDR3 DNA reads TGTGCCAGCAGCTTAAACGCTGTGGGAGGTAATGAAAAACTGTTTTTT. Supplemented by reference TRBV11-2 and TRBJ1-4, the full variable domain reads EAGVAQSPRYKIIEKRQSVAFWCNPISGHATLYWYQQILGQGPKLLIQFQNNGVVDDSQLPKDRFSAERLKGVDSTLKIQPAKLEDSAVYLCASSLNAVGGNEKLFFGSGTQLSVL.

The chain links TRBV6-1 to TRBJ1-4, with unresolved D. There are 16 residues in the CDR3. The germline V gene has CDR1 MNHNS and CDR2 SASEGT. Trimming took 4 bases from V and 0 from J, leaving 12 bases between them. CDR3 sequence: CASSATDPATNEKLFF. The CDR3 DNA is TGTGCCAGCAGTGCAACAGACCCTGCAACTAATGAAAAACTGTTTTTT.

This chain joins TRBV5-1 and TRBJ1-5, with TRBD1 identical over 7 bases. V lost 0 bases and J lost 3; bases outside the gene matches: 3. The germline CDR1 and CDR2 sequences are SGHRS and YFSETQ. The CDR3 contains 15 residues. CDR3 sequence reads: CASSLGDRDNQPQHF. The CDR3, as DNA: TGCGCCAGCAGCTTGGGGGACAGAGACAATCAGCCCCAGCATTTT.

The V gene is TRBV30, the J gene TRBJ2-7, with TRBD1 identical over 7 bases. V gave up 2 bases and J gave up 5 bases; unmatched junction bases: 3. Germline V gene sequence: CDR1 GTSNPN, CDR2 SVGIG (reference sequence). This CDR3 region has 12 residues. The CDR3 here is CAWSLGGNEQYF. The CDR3 coding sequence is TGTGCCTGGAGTTTAGGGGGCAACGAGCAGTACTTC. Combining the CDR3 with reference TRBV30 and TRBJ2-7 gives the whole variable domain SQTIHQWPATLVQPVGSPLSLECTVEGTSNPNLYWYRQAAGRGLQLLFYSVGIGQISSEVPQNLSASRPQDRQFILSSKKLLLSDSGFYLCAWSLGGNEQYFGPGTRLTVT.

This chain links TRBV7-3 with TRBJ2-3; D ambiguous. Per the germline V gene, CDR1 is SGHTA and CDR2 is FQGTGA. Trimming left V 3 bases short and J 4 bases short, with 8 bases between. The CDR3 has 13 amino acids. The DNA for the CDR3 is TGTGCCAGCAGCTTTGGTGGAGCAGATACGCAGTATTTT. Amino acids: CASSFGGADTQYF. Drawing the rest from reference TRBV7-3 and TRBJ2-3, the complete variable domain is GAGVSQTPSNKVTEKGKYVELRCDPISGHTALYWYRQSLGQGPEFLIYFQGTGAADDSGLPNDRFFAVRPEGSVSTLKIQRTERGDSAVYLCASSFGGADTQYFGPGTRLTVL.

V usage is TRBV19 and J usage is TRBJ2-7; TRBD2 is a possible D gene (6 bases). CDR1 is LNHDA and CDR2 is SQIVND in the germline V gene (reference sequence). V lost 4 bases, J lost 1 base, and 14 bases lay in between. CDR3 size: 15 residues. The CDR3 nucleotides are TGTGCCAGTAGTAGGCGGGACGAGAGTTCCTACGAGCAGTACTTC. This encodes CASSRRDESSYEQYF.

The chain employs TRBV4-1 and TRBJ1-1, with 8 nucleotides matching TRBD1. The CDR3 contains 16 residues. Germline trimming cut 2 bases from V and 1 base from J; bases unmatched to any gene: 6. The germline V gene has CDR1 MGHRA and CDR2 YSYEKL. The DNA of the CDR3 is TGCGCCAGCAGCCAACTAACCGGGACAGGGAACACTGAAGCTTTCTTT. Translation gives CASSQLTGTGNTEAFF.

The gene calls are TRBV4-3 and TRBJ1-1; D is perhaps TRBD1 (5 bases). V was cut by 0 bases and J by 11 bases, with 13 bases left in between. The CDR3 has 13 residues. CDR1 is LGHNA and CDR2 is YSLEER in the germline V gene. The CDR3 region has the DNA TGCGCCAGCAGCCAAGAAAAGGGGCAATCGGCTTTCTTT. It is translated as CASSQEKGQSAFF.

This rearrangement joins TRBV5-8 to TRBJ2-7; D not resolved. Trimming removed 5 bases from V and 1 base from J, with 13 bases in between. Germline lookup yields CDR1 SGHTS and CDR2 YDEGEE. The CDR3 has 14 residues. This chain's CDR3 is CASSPELLSYEQYF. CDR3 nucleotide sequence: TGTGCCAGCAGTCCCGAACTGTTGTCCTACGAGCAGTACTTC. The whole variable domain, remainder taken from reference TRBV5-8 and TRBJ2-7, is EAGVTQSPTHLIKTRGQQATLRCSPISGHTSVYWYQQALGLGLQFLLWYDEGEERNRGNFPPRFSGRQFPNYSSELNVNALELEDSALYLCASSPELLSYEQYFGPGTRLTVT.

The chain recombines TRBV7-8 with TRBJ2-7; 11 bases are shared with TRBD1. J lost 5 bases, V lost 1 base, and 10 bases had no gene match. CDR3 length: 17 amino acids. CDR1 and CDR2 (germline): SGHVS, FQNEAQ. The CDR3 loop reads CASSLVGWDRGSDEQYF. Written as DNA, the CDR3 is TGTGCCAGCAGCTTAGTGGGTTGGGACAGGGGGTCTGACGAGCAGTACTTC.

The rearrangement links TRBV5-1 to TRBJ2-1, with 8 bases lining up with TRBD2. Germline V gene lookup returns CDR1 SGHRS and CDR2 YFSETQ. CDR3 length equals 14 residues. V lost 6 bases, J lost 8 bases, and 10 bases stayed unmatched. The CDR3 DNA reads as TGCGCCAGCACCCCAGCGGGAGCTATTGATGAGCAGTTCTTC. Translated, it gives CASTPAGAIDEQFF.

V is TRBV5-1 and J is TRBJ2-5, with 13 bases aligning to TRBD2. Germline trimming cut 4 bases from V and 5 bases from J; bases unmatched to any gene: 2. Per the germline V gene, CDR1 is SGHRS and CDR2 is YFSETQ. This CDR3 is built from 14 residues. The CDR3 coding sequence is TGCGCCAGCAGCCCGGGACTAGCGGGGGAGACCCAGTACTTC. Encoded protein: CASSPGLAGETQYF.

The V call is TRBV4-3, the J call TRBJ2-1; TRBD1 matches at 7 bases. Germline CDR1 reads LGHNA; CDR2 reads YSLEER. The CDR3 is 16 amino acids. J lost 5 bases, V lost 1 base, and 8 bases had no gene match. The chain's CDR3 is CASSQGAWDSNNEQFF. CDR3 coding DNA: TGCGCCAGCAGCCAAGGGGCCTGGGACAGCAACAATGAGCAGTTCTTC.

The gene calls are TRBV9 and TRBJ2-1; 8 bases fit TRBD2. CDR3 size: 17 residues. With V trimmed by 3 bases and J by 1 base, 9 bases remained unmatched. Per germline, CDR1 SGDLS and CDR2 YYNGEE. The chain's CDR3 is CASSAGTRGRSYNEQFF. CDR3 sequence (DNA): TGTGCCAGCAGCGCCGGGACTAGAGGTCGGTCCTACAATGAGCAGTTCTTC.

The V gene is TRBV10-2, the J gene TRBJ1-1; D possibly corresponds to TRBD1 (5 bases). Germline V CDR1 and CDR2: WSHSY, SAAADI. This CDR3 comprises 16 residues. Trimming shortened V by 10 bases and J by 3 bases, and 24 bases separated the two germline ends. CDR3 region: CATKDHRGKEDTEAFF. The CDR3 DNA follows: TGCGCCACCAAGGACCATCGGGGGAAGGAGGACACTGAAGCTTTCTTT.